Reported below is one T cell receptor (beta chain). Under the authors' procedure: Estimated nucleated cell counts came from reference gene primer amplification. Generated by immunoSEQ multiplex PCR, the TCRdb table keeps only in-frame clones and is missing some. The V and J calls and clone size were taken over from that table, and D and trimming were inferred from the DNA. Found here are some 170,000 clones, around four fifths of them singletons; the top ten hold roughly 9.1%. The data derive from a study of blood T cell repertoires in COVID-19. Study-level background: The study drew acute and convalescent COVID-19 samples from the United States, Italy and Spain. PBMCs, B-cell-depleted T cells, or T cells were the source of the cDNA or gDNA that made up the material.

Germline-derived CDR1 and CDR2 are SGHTA and FQGNSA. The CDR3 contains 15 residues. V dropped 4 bases and J dropped 9; count of bases not matched to a gene: 8. This chain joins TRBV7-2 and TRBJ1-6, with TRBD1 identical over 8 bases. This clonotype originated in a woman aged 80 or over with active or convalescent COVID-19. Sequencing was performed on peripheral blood. The CDR3 region has the DNA TGTGCCAGCAGCTCTCCGACAGGGGAACGTTCACCCCTCCACTTT. Its translation: CASSSPTGERSPLHF.